This record looks at one TCR beta chain sequence and its context. Its target is not known. This sample stems from a study of T cell responses to AZD1222 COVID-19 vaccine. Whole-study results and caveats: White British donors predominated, females outnumbered males, and clonal diversity was possibly underestimated.

Some clones are missing from TCRdb's copy, which holds only in-frame ones; the method was immunoSEQ multiplex PCR. The sample holds 80,000 or so clones; approximately 90% are singletons and the top ten take about 1.6%. CDR3 length: 13 residues. With 3 bases removed from V and 0 bases from J, the gap between germline ends came to 5 bases. CDR1 is KGHSH and CDR2 is LQKENI in the germline V gene. The specimen comprised peripheral blood, sampled on day 0 of AZD1222 vaccination. This TCR came from an adult in good health. The chain recombines TRBV18 with TRBJ1-1, with D hard to call. CDR3 region: CASSPQMNTEAFF. The CDR3 nucleotides read TGTGCCAGCTCACCCCAGATGAACACTGAAGCTTTCTTT.